One and the same sample provided the 8 T cell receptor beta chains below, sequenced in a study of T cell responses to AZD1222 COVID-19 vaccine. Repertoires were generated with immunoSEQ multiplex PCR, while TCRdb's copy carries only in-frame clones and drops some. Among some 120,000 clones, 92% were seen once, and the ten largest hold roughly 1.5%. The sequences come from peripheral blood, collected 28 days after the second AZD1222 dose. Source of these receptors: an adult who received the AZD1222 COVID-19 vaccine.

V gene TRBV27 combines with J gene TRBJ1-2; D remains unclear. V was pared by 3 bases and J by 5 bases, with 10 bases between. The CDR3 length is 13 residues. Per germline, CDR1 MNHEY and CDR2 SMNVEV (reference sequence). The CDR3 is CASSLSRGYGYTF. CDR3 coding DNA: TGTGCCAGCAGTTTGTCCCGCGGGTATGGCTACACCTTC.

The chain has TRBV24-1 and TRBJ2-7; 11 bases line up with TRBD2. V lost 9 bases to trimming and J lost 2 bases; unmatched junction nucleotides: 11. The CDR3 loop spans 16 amino acids. CDR1 KGHDR and CDR2 SFDVKD come from the germline V gene. The CDR3 DNA is TGTGCCACCTCCGGGACTAGCGGAGGAAGGACCTACGAGCAGTACTTC. The encoded protein is CATSGTSGGRTYEQYF.

The CDR3 sequence is CASSVEGGANEKLFF. CDR3 bases: TGTGCCAGCAGCGTAGAAGGGGGCGCTAATGAAAAACTGTTTTTT. This chain links TRBV9 with TRBJ1-4, with TRBD1 matching 7 bases. CDR1 and CDR2 (germline): SGDLS, YYNGEE. The V and J ends lost 0 bases and 3 bases, in that order; junction bases with no gene match: 2. The CDR3 sequence is 15 residues long.

This chain links TRBV2 with TRBJ2-1, with D unclear. Per germline, CDR1 SNHLY and CDR2 FYNNEI. The V end lost 6 bases, the J end lost 9 bases, and 12 bases lay between the germline ends. The length of the CDR3 is 12 residues. CDR3 sequence: CASSGLKGEQFF. Here the CDR3 DNA reads TGTGCCAGCAGCGGCCTGAAGGGTGAGCAGTTCTTC.

Notes on this clone: At one of its ends the junction is not consistent with the germline gene, which may arise from a read error. The CDR3 nucleotides read TGTGCCAGCAGCTCGGACAGGGTCACCCGGGAGCTGTTTTTT. This codes for CASSSDRVTRELFF. The chain employs TRBV5-6 and TRBJ2-2; 8 bases align to TRBD1. The CDR3 covers 14 residues. Germline-derived CDR1 and CDR2 are SGHDT and YYEEEE.

This clone was observed a single time. Additional DNA sequences in this sample encode the identical CDR3. The V call is TRBV11-2, the J call TRBJ2-1, with D unclear. The CDR3 is 13 residues long. Germline V CDR1 and CDR2: SGHAT, FQNNGV. V was shortened by 0 bases and J by 10 bases, with 10 bases between the two germline ends. CDR3 sequence reads: CASSLDRAREQFF. CDR3 in DNA: TGTGCCAGCAGCTTAGATCGGGCTCGCGAGCAGTTCTTC.

This clone occurred once. This chain links TRBV6-5 with TRBJ1-2, with 7 nucleotides matching TRBD1. Germline V lookup: CDR1 MNHEY, CDR2 SVGAGI. The CDR3 has 14 amino acids. Losses at the gene ends were 6 bases for V and 1 base for J; bases not matched to a gene: 5. Written as DNA, the CDR3 is TGTGCCAGCAGATCCGGGACAGTTAACTATGGCTACACCTTC. It codes for CASRSGTVNYGYTF.

This chain uses TRBV20-1 with TRBJ1-5; D is unclear. V dropped 5 bases and J dropped 5 bases, with 13 bases sitting between them. CDR1 DFQATT and CDR2 SNEGSKA come from the germline V gene (reference sequence). The CDR3 is 13 amino acids. The CDR3 is CSAREGTDQPQHF. DNA for the CDR3: TGCAGTGCTCGTGAGGGTACCGATCAGCCCCAGCATTTT.